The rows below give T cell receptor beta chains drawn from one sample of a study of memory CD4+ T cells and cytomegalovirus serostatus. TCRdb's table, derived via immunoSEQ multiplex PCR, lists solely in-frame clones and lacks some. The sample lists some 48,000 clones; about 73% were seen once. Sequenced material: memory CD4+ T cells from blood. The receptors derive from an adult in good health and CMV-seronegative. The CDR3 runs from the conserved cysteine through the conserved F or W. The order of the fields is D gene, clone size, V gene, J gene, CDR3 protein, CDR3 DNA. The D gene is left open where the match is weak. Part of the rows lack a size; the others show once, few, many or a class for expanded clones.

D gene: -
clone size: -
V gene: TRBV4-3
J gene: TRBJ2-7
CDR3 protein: CASSQENLGWTYEQYF
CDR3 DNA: TGCGCCAGCAGCCAAGAGAACCTCGGTTGGACCTACGAGCAGTACTTC

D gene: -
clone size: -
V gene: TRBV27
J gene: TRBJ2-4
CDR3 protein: CASSFTKGGIQYF
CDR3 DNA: TGTGCCAGCAGTTTTACGAAGGGTGGCATTCAGTACTTC

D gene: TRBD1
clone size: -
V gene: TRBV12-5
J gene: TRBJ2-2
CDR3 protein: CASGSGQGATGELFF
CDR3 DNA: TGTGCTAGTGGTTCGGGACAGGGGGCAACCGGGGAGCTGTTTTTT

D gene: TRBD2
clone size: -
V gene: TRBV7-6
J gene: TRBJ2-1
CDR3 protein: CASTLAGLNEQFF
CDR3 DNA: TGTGCCAGCACCTTAGCGGGGTTAAATGAGCAGTTCTTC

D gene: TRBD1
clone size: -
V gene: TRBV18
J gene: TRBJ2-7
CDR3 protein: CASSQPGQGTYEQYF
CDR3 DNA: TGTGCCAGCTCTCAACCGGGACAGGGAACCTACGAGCAGTACTTC

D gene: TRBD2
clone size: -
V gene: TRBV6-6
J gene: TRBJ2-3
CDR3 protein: CASSLLGGGPDTQYF
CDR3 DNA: TGTGCCAGCAGCCTTTTGGGCGGGGGGCCAGATACGCAGTATTTT

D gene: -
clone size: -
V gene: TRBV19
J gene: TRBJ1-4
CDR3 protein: CASTPWSGANEKLFF
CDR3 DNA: TGTGCCAGTACTCCATGGTCAGGGGCAAATGAAAAACTGTTTTTT

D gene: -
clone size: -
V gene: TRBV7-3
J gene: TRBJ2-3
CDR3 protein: CASSKRDSPLGTQYF
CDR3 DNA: TGTGCCAGCAGCAAAAGGGACTCTCCTCTCGGTACGCAGTATTTT

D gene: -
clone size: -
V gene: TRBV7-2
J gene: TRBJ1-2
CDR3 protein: CASSPIRGGYTF
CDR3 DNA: TGTGCCAGCAGCCCAATCCGAGGTGGCTACACCTTC

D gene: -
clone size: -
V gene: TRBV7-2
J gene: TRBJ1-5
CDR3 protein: CASSLTSNQPQHF
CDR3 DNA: TGTGCCAGCAGCTTAACAAGCAATCAGCCCCAGCATTTT

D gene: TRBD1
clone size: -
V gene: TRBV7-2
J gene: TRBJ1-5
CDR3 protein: CASSLGGQGNQPQHF
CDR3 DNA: TGTGCCAGCAGCTTAGGGGGACAGGGCAATCAGCCCCAGCATTTT

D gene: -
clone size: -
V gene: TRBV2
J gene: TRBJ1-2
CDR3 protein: CASSEWGWNGYTF
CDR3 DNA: TGTGCCAGCAGTGAATGGGGGTGGAATGGCTACACCTTC

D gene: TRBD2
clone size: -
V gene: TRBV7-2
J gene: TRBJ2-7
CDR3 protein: CASSLEAGRSYEQYF
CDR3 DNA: TGTGCCAGCAGCTTAGAAGCGGGACGGAGCTACGAGCAGTACTTC

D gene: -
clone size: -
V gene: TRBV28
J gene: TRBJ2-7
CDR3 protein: CASKEITRSYEQYF
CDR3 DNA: TGTGCCAGCAAAGAAATTACCCGGAGCTACGAGCAGTACTTC

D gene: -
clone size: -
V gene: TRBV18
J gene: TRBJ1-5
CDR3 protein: CASSRDGNNQPQHF
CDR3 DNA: TGTGCCAGCTCACGGGACGGAAACAATCAGCCCCAGCATTTT

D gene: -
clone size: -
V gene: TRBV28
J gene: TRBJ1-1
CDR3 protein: CASSARGGRWPFLRYTEAFF
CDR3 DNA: TGTGCCAGCAGTGCCCGGGGGGGAAGGTGGCCTTTTCTCCGATACACTGAAGCTTTCTTT

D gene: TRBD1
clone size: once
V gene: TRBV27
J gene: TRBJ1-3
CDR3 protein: CASRSRTGGSGNTIYF
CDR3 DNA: TGTGCCAGCAGGTCTCGAACAGGGGGCTCTGGAAACACCATATATTTT

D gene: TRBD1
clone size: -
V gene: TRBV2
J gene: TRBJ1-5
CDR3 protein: CASRDRVAQPQHF
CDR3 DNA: TGTGCCAGCAGGGACAGGGTGGCTCAGCCCCAGCATTTT

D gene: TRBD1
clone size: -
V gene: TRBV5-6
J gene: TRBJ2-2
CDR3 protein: CASSSPPGQVNGELFF
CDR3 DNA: TGTGCCAGCAGCTCCCCTCCGGGACAGGTAAACGGGGAGCTGTTTTTT

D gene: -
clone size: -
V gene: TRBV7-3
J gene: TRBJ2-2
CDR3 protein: CASSPLPQGTGELFF
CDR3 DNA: TGTGCCAGCAGCCCCCTACCCCAGGGTACCGGGGAGCTGTTTTTT

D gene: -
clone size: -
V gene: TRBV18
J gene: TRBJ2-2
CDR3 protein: CASSPGQLSWGTGELFF
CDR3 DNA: TGTGCCAGCTCACCAGGACAGCTAAGCTGGGGGACCGGGGAGCTGTTTTTT

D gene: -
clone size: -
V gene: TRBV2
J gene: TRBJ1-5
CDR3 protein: CASRVGSTDQPQHF
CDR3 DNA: TGTGCCAGCAGGGTGGGAAGTACGGATCAGCCCCAGCATTTT

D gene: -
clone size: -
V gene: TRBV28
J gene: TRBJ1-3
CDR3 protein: CASSFNRAGNTIYF
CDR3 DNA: TGTGCCAGCAGTTTTAACAGGGCTGGAAACACCATATATTTT

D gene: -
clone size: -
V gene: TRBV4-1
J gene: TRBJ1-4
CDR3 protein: CASSQDHNRREKLFF
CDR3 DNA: TGCGCCAGCAGCCAAGATCACAATCGAAGGGAAAAACTGTTTTTT

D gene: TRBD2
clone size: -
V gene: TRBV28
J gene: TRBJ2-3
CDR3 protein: CASEKGLGTDTQYF
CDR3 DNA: TGTGCCAGCGAAAAGGGACTAGGCACAGATACGCAGTATTTT

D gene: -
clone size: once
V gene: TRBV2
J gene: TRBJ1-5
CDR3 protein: CASSELLEPQHF
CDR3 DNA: TGTGCCAGCAGTGAACTCCTGGAGCCCCAGCATTTT

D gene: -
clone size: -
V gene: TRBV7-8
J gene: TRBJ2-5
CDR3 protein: CASTYWVQETQYF
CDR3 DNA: TGTGCCAGCACTTACTGGGTTCAAGAGACCCAGTACTTC

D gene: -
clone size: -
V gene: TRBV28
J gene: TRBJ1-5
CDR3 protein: CASSLSGRALGSNQPQHF
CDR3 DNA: TGTGCCAGCAGTTTATCCGGCAGGGCCCTGGGCAGCAATCAGCCCCAGCATTTT

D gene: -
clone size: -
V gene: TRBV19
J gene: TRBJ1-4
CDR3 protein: CASSTTGATNEKLFF
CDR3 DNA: TGTGCCAGTAGTACAACAGGTGCAACTAATGAAAAACTGTTTTTT

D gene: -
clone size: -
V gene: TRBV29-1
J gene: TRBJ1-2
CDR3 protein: CSVGGYTF
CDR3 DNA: TGCAGCGTTGGAGGCTACACCTTC

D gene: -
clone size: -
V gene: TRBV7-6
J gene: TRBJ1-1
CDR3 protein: CASSFSQNTEAFF
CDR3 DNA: TGTGCCAGCAGCTTCTCCCAGAACACTGAAGCTTTCTTT

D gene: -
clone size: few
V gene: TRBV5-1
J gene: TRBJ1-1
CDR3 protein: CASSSGDRTPNTEAFF
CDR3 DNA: TGCGCCAGCAGCTCCGGGGACCGAACTCCGAACACTGAAGCTTTCTTT

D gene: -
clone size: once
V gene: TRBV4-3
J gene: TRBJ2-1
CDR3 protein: CASSHYGGGDEQFF
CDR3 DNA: TGCGCCAGCAGCCATTATGGGGGTGGTGATGAGCAGTTCTTC

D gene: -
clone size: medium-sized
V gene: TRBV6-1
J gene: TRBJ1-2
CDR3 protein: CASSTTGSGGYTF
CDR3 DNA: TGTGCCAGCAGCACGACAGGATCTGGTGGCTACACCTTC

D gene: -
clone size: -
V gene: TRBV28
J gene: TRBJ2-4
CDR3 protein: CASSFSPRAFALAKNIQYF
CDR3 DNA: TGTGCCAGCAGTTTTTCCCCCCGGGCTTTCGCCTTAGCCAAAAACATTCAGTACTTC